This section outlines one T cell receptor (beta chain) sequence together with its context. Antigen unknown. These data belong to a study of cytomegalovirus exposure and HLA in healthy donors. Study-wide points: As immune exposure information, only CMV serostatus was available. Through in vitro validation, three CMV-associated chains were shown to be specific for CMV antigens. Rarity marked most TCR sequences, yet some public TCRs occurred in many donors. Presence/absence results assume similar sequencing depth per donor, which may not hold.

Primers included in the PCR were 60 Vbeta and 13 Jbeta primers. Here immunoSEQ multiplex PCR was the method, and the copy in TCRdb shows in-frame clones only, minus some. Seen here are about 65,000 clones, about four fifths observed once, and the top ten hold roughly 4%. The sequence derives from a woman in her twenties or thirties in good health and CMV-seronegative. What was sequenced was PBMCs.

The CDR3 loop is CASSSRLAGGLLKTQYF. DNA of the CDR3: TGTGCCAGCAGCTCCAGACTAGCGGGGGGGCTGCTCAAGACCCAGTACTTC. V usage is TRBV5-4 and J usage is TRBJ2-5, with 14 bases fitting TRBD2. Trimming cost V 3 bases and J 6 bases; bases outside gene matches: 10. Germline CDR1 reads SGHNT; CDR2 reads YYREEE (reference sequence). This CDR3 region has 17 residues. Full variable domain (rest looked up from reference TRBV5-4 and TRBJ2-5): ETGVTQSPTHLIKTRGQQVTLRCSSQSGHNTVSWYQQALGQGPQFIFQYYREEENGRGNFPPRFSGLQFPNYSSELNVNALELDDSALYLCASSSRLAGGLLKTQYFGPGTRLLVL.